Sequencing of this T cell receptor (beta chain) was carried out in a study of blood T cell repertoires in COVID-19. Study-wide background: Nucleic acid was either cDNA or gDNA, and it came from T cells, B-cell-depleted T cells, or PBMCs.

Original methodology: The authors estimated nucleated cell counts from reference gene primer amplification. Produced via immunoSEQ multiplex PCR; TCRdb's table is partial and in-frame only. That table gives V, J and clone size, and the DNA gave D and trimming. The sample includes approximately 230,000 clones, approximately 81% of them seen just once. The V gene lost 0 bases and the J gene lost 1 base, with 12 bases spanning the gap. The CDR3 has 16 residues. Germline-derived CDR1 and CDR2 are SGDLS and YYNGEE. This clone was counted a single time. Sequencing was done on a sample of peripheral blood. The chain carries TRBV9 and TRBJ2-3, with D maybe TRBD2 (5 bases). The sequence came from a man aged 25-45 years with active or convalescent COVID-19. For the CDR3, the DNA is TGTGCCAGCAGCGTAGGGGAAGGACTTCGCACAGATACGCAGTATTTT. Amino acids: CASSVGEGLRTDTQYF.